These 27 T cell receptor beta chains came from one sample sequenced in a study of cytomegalovirus exposure and HLA in healthy donors. The PCR was carried out with 60 Vbeta primers and 13 Jbeta primers. TCRdb's copy holds only in-frame clones and misses some; the assay was immunoSEQ multiplex PCR. This table holds approximately 160,000 clones, roughly 70% found once. Input material: PBMCs. The receptors were gathered from a woman aged 45-65 years in good health and CMV-seropositive.

The chain couples TRBV2 to TRBJ1-3, with D uncertain. Trimming took off 1 base at V and 4 bases at J, with 11 bases between the two ends. This CDR3 is built from 15 residues. CDR1 and CDR2 (germline): SNHLY, FYNNEI. CDR3 nucleotide sequence: TGTGCCAGCAGTGAAGGAGGGTTTCCGGGAAACACCATATATTTT. Translating it yields CASSEGGFPGNTIYF.

A few counts support this clone. V usage is TRBV11-3 and J usage is TRBJ1-1; D is unresolved. V gave up 1 base and J gave up 5 bases, with 5 bases separating them. CDR1 and CDR2 (germline): SGHNT, YENEEA. The CDR3 covers 12 residues. The CDR3 is CASSLAGTEAFF. CDR3 nucleotides: TGTGCCAGCAGCTTAGCGGGAACTGAAGCTTTCTTT.

This clone has only a few counts. The J gene is TRBJ1-2, the V gene TRBV9, with TRBD1 as a possible D gene (5 bases). Trimming removed 2 bases from V and 2 bases from J, with 19 bases in between. The CDR3 has 17 residues. CDR1 SGDLS and CDR2 YYNGEE come from the germline V gene. The CDR3 DNA reads as TGTGCCAGCAGCGTGTCCCCGGCAAAGGGGAACAACTATGGCTACACCTTC. Protein sequence: CASSVSPAKGNNYGYTF.

The chain employs TRBV11-2 and TRBJ2-5, with a possible D match to TRBD2 (5 bases). From germline, CDR1 is SGHAT and CDR2 FQNNGV. V lost 5 bases and J lost 4, with 14 bases in between. The CDR3 is made up of 14 amino acids. CDR3 protein: CASSRERAPETQYF. The CDR3 DNA is TGTGCCAGCAGCAGAGAGAGGGCCCCAGAGACCCAGTACTTC.

This clone appeared a few times. The chain joins TRBV21-1 to TRBJ1-2; the table calls TRBD1, which could not be checked here. TRBV21-1 is a pseudogene locus. The CDR3 consists of 16 residues. CDR3 DNA: TGTGCCAGCAGCAAAGGGCAGGGGGCTTCTAACTATGGCTACACCTTC. Amino acids: CASSKGQGASNYGYTF.

The gene calls are TRBV5-1 and TRBJ1-2; a possible D gene is TRBD1 (6 bases). Between the trimmed V and J ends, which lost 0 bases and 4 bases, there was a span of 13 bases. CDR3 length: 15 residues. CDR1 is SGHRS and CDR2 is YFSETQ in the germline V gene. The CDR3 sequence: CASSLAGGSGYGYTF. Here the CDR3 DNA reads TGCGCCAGCAGCTTGGCGGGGGGCAGCGGCTATGGCTACACCTTC.

The chain couples TRBV30 to TRBJ1-5; D remains unclear. Germline V gene lookup returns CDR1 GTSNPN and CDR2 SVGIG (reference sequence). Between the trimmed V and J ends, which lost 2 bases and 5 bases, there was a span of 22 bases. CDR3 length: 17 amino acids. CDR3 coding DNA: TGTGCCTGGAGTCCTTCCCCCGGGAGGGCCTGGGATCAGCCCCAGCATTTT. It codes for CAWSPSPGRAWDQPQHF.

The chain uses TRBV6-6 and TRBJ1-1; no clear D. This CDR3 has 14 amino acids. V was trimmed by 5 bases and J by 3 bases, leaving 13 bases between them. Per the germline V gene, CDR1 is MNHNY and CDR2 is SVGAGI (reference sequence). The CDR3 region is CASSGFGVDTEAFF. CDR3 nucleotide sequence: TGTGCCAGCAGTGGGTTCGGGGTGGACACTGAAGCTTTCTTT.

In this sample, this clone turned up a few times. The rearrangement joins TRBV5-4 to TRBJ1-1; D unresolved. Per germline, CDR1 SGHNT and CDR2 YYREEE (reference sequence). CDR3 size: 13 residues. V dropped 3 bases and J dropped 4 bases, with 10 bases sitting between them. The CDR3 nucleotides read TGTGCCAGCAGCTACCGGGAGAGCACTGAAGCTTTCTTT. It translates to CASSYRESTEAFF.

This clone has only a few counts. The chain uses TRBV12-1 and TRBJ1-1. TRBV12-1 is tagged as a pseudogene. There are 16 residues in the CDR3. The chain's CDR3 is CASPNLGGPMNTEAFF. The CDR3 DNA reads as TGTGCCAGCCCAAATTTGGGGGGGCCGATGAACACTGAAGCTTTCTTT.

CDR3 protein: CASSSGQVSGNTIYF. Here the CDR3 DNA reads TGTGCCAGCAGTTCGGGACAGGTCTCTGGAAACACCATATATTTT. J is TRBJ1-3 and V is TRBV6-1, with 8 bases identical to TRBD1. Unmatched junction bases numbered 3, after V lost 5 bases and J lost 0 bases. The germline gives CDR1 MNHNS, CDR2 SASEGT. The CDR3 spans 15 residues.

This rearrangement joins TRBV19 to TRBJ2-1; D is possibly TRBD1 (6 bases). The CDR3 has 13 residues. Per the germline V gene, CDR1 is LNHDA and CDR2 is SQIVND (reference sequence). The V end lost 5 bases, the J end lost 7 bases, and 12 bases lay between the germline ends. Written as DNA, the CDR3 is TGTGCCAGTAGTGGTCCAGGGACAAATGAGCAGTTCTTC. Translated, it gives CASSGPGTNEQFF.

The chain links TRBV2 to TRBJ1-5; D unresolved. The CDR3 spans 14 residues. Per germline, CDR1 SNHLY and CDR2 FYNNEI. V lost 3 bases and J 6 bases, leaving 12 bases between the germline ends. The CDR3 protein is CASSDWFSGQPQHF. Written as DNA, the CDR3 is TGTGCCAGCAGTGATTGGTTTAGCGGTCAGCCCCAGCATTTT.

V and J are TRBV5-8 and TRBJ2-3; 10 bases match TRBD2. Germline values: CDR1 SGHTS, CDR2 YDEGEE. V dropped 2 bases and J dropped 1; count of bases not matched to a gene: 4. This CDR3 is 16 amino acids long. The CDR3 loop is CASSFGLAGGTDTQYF. CDR3 nucleotide sequence: TGTGCCAGCAGCTTCGGGCTAGCGGGGGGCACAGATACGCAGTATTTT.

The V call is TRBV5-6, the J call TRBJ2-3; 13 bases agree with TRBD2. V was pared by 2 bases and J by 8 bases, with 2 bases of the junction left unmatched. The CDR3 consists of 14 residues. Germline CDR1 is SGHDT and CDR2 is YYEEEE. CDR3 in amino acids: CASSLTSGGGTQYF. The CDR3 region has the DNA TGTGCCAGCAGCTTAACTAGCGGGGGGGGTACGCAGTATTTT.

This clone was seen a handful of times. The V gene is TRBV5-1, the J gene TRBJ1-1; D is perhaps TRBD1 (5 bases). Germline lookup yields CDR1 SGHRS and CDR2 YFSETQ. The CDR3 loop spans 14 amino acids. Trimming shortened V by 0 bases and J by 5 bases, and 11 bases separated the two germline ends. CDR3 region: CASSLDRLVTEAFF. CDR3 nucleotide sequence: TGCGCCAGCAGCTTGGACAGGTTGGTGACTGAAGCTTTCTTT.

This sequence joins TRBV7-2 and TRBJ2-5; 12 nucleotides match TRBD2. V gave up 5 bases and J gave up 0 bases; unmatched junction bases: 13. Germline assignment: CDR1 SGHTA and CDR2 FQGNSA. This CDR3 spans 19 amino acids. Written as DNA, the CDR3 is TGTGCCAGCAGCCGATCCAAGACTAGCGGGGGACCGTACCAAGAGACCCAGTACTTC. Its protein is CASSRSKTSGGPYQETQYF.

The CDR3 DNA sequence: TGTGCCAGTAGTGTGGGACAGGGGGTTCAGCCCCAGCATTTT. It is translated as CASSVGQGVQPQHF. This rearrangement joins TRBV19 to TRBJ1-5, with 11 bases lining up with TRBD1. The V segment lost 5 bases and the J segment 6 bases; nucleotides outside the gene matches: 3. The germline gives CDR1 LNHDA, CDR2 SQIVND (reference sequence). CDR3 size: 14 residues.

This chain links TRBV7-2 with TRBJ1-2, with TRBD1 matching over 7 bases. This CDR3 is built from 14 residues. Germline CDR1 SGHTA, CDR2 FQGNSA. Trimming cost V 8 bases and J 6 bases; bases outside gene matches: 12. The CDR3 loop reads CASRRSGTADGYTF. The CDR3 nucleotides are TGTGCCAGCCGACGATCCGGGACAGCGGATGGCTACACCTTC.

V usage is TRBV19 and J usage is TRBJ1-6; D ambiguous. The V and J ends lost 3 bases and 13 bases respectively, with 16 bases between them. The germline V gene has CDR1 LNHDA and CDR2 SQIVND (reference sequence). CDR3 length: 14 amino acids. In DNA form, the CDR3 reads TGTGCCAGTAGTATTAAAACTTCATCGGGGCCCCTCCACTTT. Translated: CASSIKTSSGPLHF.

The rearrangement uses TRBV19 and TRBJ1-1, with D perhaps TRBD1 (6 bases). Trimming removed 7 bases from V and 0 bases from J, with 12 bases in between. Germline V lookup: CDR1 LNHDA, CDR2 SQIVND (reference sequence). The CDR3 runs to 14 residues. As DNA, the CDR3 is TGTGCCAGTATCGGCAGGGGAATGAACACTGAAGCTTTCTTT. It yields the protein CASIGRGMNTEAFF.

This clone has more than one count but fewer than ten. This chain joins TRBV29-1 and TRBJ1-5; D perhaps matches TRBD1 (5 bases). Per the germline V gene, CDR1 is SQVTM and CDR2 is ANQGSEA. CDR3 size: 13 residues. The germline V and J ends were trimmed by 4 bases and 7 bases, with 14 bases remaining between them. The CDR3 loop reads CSVGERGGQPQHF. Here the CDR3 DNA reads TGCAGCGTTGGTGAGAGGGGAGGACAGCCCCAGCATTTT.

The chain is built from TRBV5-4 and TRBJ1-2, with TRBD1 as a possible D gene (6 bases). This CDR3 comprises 16 residues. Trimming took off 3 bases at V and 4 bases at J, with 19 bases between the two ends. Germline V gene sequence: CDR1 SGHNT, CDR2 YYREEE (reference sequence). CDR3 residues: CASSSKQGPGSYGYTF. DNA for the CDR3: TGTGCCAGCAGCTCCAAACAGGGCCCTGGAAGCTATGGCTACACCTTC.

This chain uses TRBV2 with TRBJ2-1; 7 bases are shared with TRBD1. The CDR3 runs to 15 residues. V lost 7 bases to trimming and J lost 3 bases; unmatched junction nucleotides: 9. CDR1 and CDR2 from the germline V gene are SNHLY and FYNNEI. The CDR3 protein is CASKNRQGLYNEQFF. CDR3 DNA: TGTGCCAGCAAAAATAGACAGGGCCTCTACAATGAGCAGTTCTTC.

The chain has TRBV13 and TRBJ2-7, with D unclear. Trimming removed 2 bases from V and 3 bases from J, with 5 bases in between. In germline, CDR1 is PRHDT, CDR2 FYEKMQ (reference sequence). The CDR3 totals 12 residues. In DNA, the CDR3 is TGTGCCAGCAGCTTATCCAACTACGAGCAGTACTTC. This translates into CASSLSNYEQYF.

The CDR3 here is CASSPRGPGYNEQFF. DNA for the CDR3: TGTGCCAGCAGCCCCAGGGGACCGGGGTACAATGAGCAGTTCTTC. V and J are TRBV9 and TRBJ2-1; perhaps TRBD1 as D (6 bases). The CDR3 extends over 15 amino acids. V lost 4 bases to trimming and J lost 4 bases, with 15 bases between them. In germline, CDR1 is SGDLS, CDR2 YYNGEE.

The J gene is TRBJ2-2, the V gene TRBV10-1, with 8 bases matching TRBD1. The CDR3 is 14 amino acids. The ends lost 5 bases at V and 6 bases at J; junction bases unmatched: 5. Germline CDR1 WNHNN, CDR2 SYGVQD (reference sequence). CDR3 nucleotide sequence: TGCGCCAGCAGTACAGGGGGTTCGGCCGGGGAGCTGTTTTTT. Residues: CASSTGGSAGELFF.